Listed below are T cell receptor beta chains from one sample, sequenced in a study of human T cells and chemical hapten exposure. MiXCR was run by TCRdb on the RACE reads, yielding one entry per CDR3 protein. This sample carries roughly 50,000 distinct CDR3 sequences, about 10% of them seen once, and the ten largest clones take about 1.7%. This material consisted of whole blood, taken in connection with sensitization to the hapten diphenylcyclopropenone (DPC). The receptors here all came from a woman in her 50s with alopecia areata. Some clones in this sample may be carry-over from other donors' samples. The CDR3 runs from the conserved cysteine through the conserved F or W. The order of the fields is J gene, V gene, clone size, D gene, CDR3 protein, CDR3 DNA. D genes are given only for firm matches. Not all rows give a size; the values are once, few, many and, for expanded clones, a class.

TRBJ2-3,TRBV7-6,NA,TRBD2,CASSHLRGRTDTQYF,TGTGCCAGCAGCCACCTCCGCGGGAGAACAGATACGCAGTATTTT
TRBJ1-1,TRBV11-2,many,NA,CASSLDIEAFF,TGTGCCAGCAGCTTAGATATTGAAGCTTTCTTT
TRBJ1-5,TRBV27,many,NA,CASSLYGGGINQPQHF,TGTGCCAGCAGTTTATATGGAGGGGGGATTAATCAGCCCCAGCATTTT
TRBJ1-1,TRBV20-1,few,NA,CSAKQEDSTEAFF,TGCAGTGCAAAGCAGGAGGATAGCACTGAAGCTTTCTTT
TRBJ1-2,TRBV3-1,NA,NA,CASSHTVGPGYTF,TGTGCCAGCAGCCATACAGTAGGTCCGGGCTACACCTTC
TRBJ2-7,TRBV29-1,many,NA,CSVEGLTYEQYF,TGCAGCGTTGAAGGACTTACCTACGAGCAGTACTTC
TRBJ1-2,TRBV12-5,many,NA,CASGWGPNMDGYTF,TGTGCTAGTGGCTGGGGACCGAATATGGATGGCTACACCTTC
TRBJ2-7,TRBV20-1,NA,TRBD1,CSARTGVGEQYF,TGCAGTGCCCGTACAGGGGTAGGCGAGCAGTACTTC
TRBJ2-7,TRBV7-9,many,NA,CASSSGPGEQYF,TGTGCCAGCAGCTCCGGACCGGGGGAGCAGTACTTC
TRBJ2-3,TRBV6-2/TRBV6-3,NA,NA,CASSMGVSTDTQYF,TGTGCCAGCTCCATGGGGGTTAGCACAGATACGCAGTATTTT
TRBJ2-5,TRBV12-3/TRBV12-4,few,TRBD2,CASGLTSGVQETQYF,TGTGCCAGCGGACTGACTAGCGGAGTACAAGAGACCCAGTACTTC
TRBJ2-1,TRBV6-1,NA,NA,CASSEAWRVNEQFF,TGTGCCAGCAGTGAAGCGTGGAGGGTCAATGAGCAGTTCTTC
TRBJ2-3,TRBV7-6,NA,NA,CASSGGLSTDTQYF,TGTGCCAGCAGCGGGGGGCTAAGCACAGATACGCAGTATTTT
TRBJ2-7,TRBV6-5,NA,TRBD2,CASSYFGREGDEQYF,TGTGCCAGCAGTTATTTCGGCAGGGAGGGAGACGAGCAGTACTTC
TRBJ2-2,TRBV27,few,NA,CASRKTGNTGELFF,TGTGCCAGCAGGAAGACAGGGAACACCGGGGAGCTGTTTTTT
TRBJ2-3,TRBV10-3,many,NA,CATGSMASNTDTQYF,TGTGCCACCGGCAGTATGGCTTCAAACACAGATACGCAGTATTTT
TRBJ2-5,TRBV7-7,NA,NA,CASSLDRAIKTQYF,TGTGCCAGCAGCTTAGACAGGGCGATAAAGACCCAGTACTTC
TRBJ1-1,TRBV29-1,NA,TRBD1,CSVRAGTGWNTEAFF,TGCAGCGTCCGGGCCGGGACAGGGTGGAACACTGAAGCTTTCTTT
TRBJ2-3,TRBV7-6,few,TRBD2,CASSLAREGDTQYF,TGTGCCAGCAGCTTAGCGCGGGAGGGGGACACGCAGTATTTT
TRBJ1-1,TRBV6-6,many,NA,CASSYQVVRGNTEAFF,TGTGCCAGCAGTTACCAAGTAGTCCGAGGAAACACTGAAGCTTTCTTT
TRBJ2-5,TRBV7-2,few,TRBD2,CASSLRPGLAETQYF,TGTGCCAGCAGCTTACGGCCTGGACTAGCGGAGACCCAGTACTTC
TRBJ1-5,TRBV7-9,many,TRBD1,CASSRGQGGTQPQHF,TGTGCCAGCAGCCGGGGACAGGGAGGCACTCAGCCCCAGCATTTT
TRBJ1-1,TRBV20-1,NA,TRBD1,CSARLQTGGNTEAFF,TGCAGTGCTAGACTCCAAACAGGGGGTAACACTGAAGCTTTCTTT
TRBJ2-1,TRBV6-5,NA,TRBD2,CASSYSRSPASGRGNEQFF,TGTGCCAGCAGTTACTCGAGAAGTCCTGCTAGCGGGAGGGGCAATGAGCAGTTCTTC
TRBJ1-1,TRBV5-5,many,NA,CASSFSPTGTNTEAFF,TGTGCCAGCAGCTTTTCCCCGACAGGCACGAACACTGAAGCTTTCTTT
TRBJ2-5,TRBV9,NA,TRBD1,CASSVASTGGTQYF,TGTGCCAGCAGCGTAGCTAGTACAGGGGGGACCCAGTACTTC
TRBJ1-3,TRBV18,NA,NA,CASSPSLSGNTIYF,TGTGCCAGCTCACCAAGCCTATCTGGAAACACCATATATTTT
TRBJ2-5,TRBV10-1,NA,TRBD2,CASSRTSGETQYF,TGCGCCAGTAGCCGGACTAGCGGAGAGACCCAGTACTTC
TRBJ2-1,TRBV24-1,many,TRBD1,CATSDPLGTGADEQFF,TGTGCCACCAGTGATCCGCTAGGGACAGGGGCCGATGAGCAGTTCTTC
TRBJ1-5,TRBV19,few,NA,CASSIQGGIQPQHF,TGTGCCAGTAGTATTCAAGGAGGTATTCAGCCCCAGCATTTT
TRBJ2-7,TRBV5-6,few,NA,CASSRRGLNSYEQYF,TGTGCCAGCAGCCGCCGGGGCCTTAACTCCTACGAGCAGTACTTC
TRBJ1-5,TRBV18,few,TRBD1,CASSDRGNQPQHF,TGTGCCAGCTCAGACAGGGGCAATCAGCCCCAGCATTTT
TRBJ1-1,TRBV20-1,many,NA,CSARRRHDDTEAFF,TGCAGTGCTAGACGGCGACACGACGACACTGAAGCTTTCTTT
TRBJ1-2,TRBV28,few,NA,CASSSQTTAIYGYTF,TGTGCCAGCAGTTCCCAAACGACCGCGATCTATGGCTACACCTTC
TRBJ1-1,TRBV10-3,NA,NA,CAISDHMGEAFF,TGTGCCATCAGTGACCACATGGGTGAAGCTTTCTTT
TRBJ2-1,TRBV5-1,many,NA,CASSLVLDNEQFF,TGCGCCAGCAGCTTGGTTCTAGACAATGAGCAGTTCTTC
TRBJ2-5,TRBV19,NA,NA,CASSITGSLAQETQYF,TGTGCCAGTAGTATAACGGGGTCCCTCGCCCAAGAGACCCAGTACTTC
TRBJ2-1,TRBV11-2,NA,NA,CASSFFPSSYNEQFF,TGTGCCAGCAGCTTTTTTCCGAGCTCCTACAATGAGCAGTTCTTC
TRBJ2-5,TRBV7-2,NA,NA,CASSLGGIGETQYF,TGTGCCAGCAGCTTAGGTGGCATTGGAGAGACCCAGTACTTC
TRBJ1-1,TRBV7-2,many,NA,CASSLFGWSGAFF,TGTGCCAGCAGCTTATTCGGCTGGAGTGGAGCTTTCTTT
TRBJ1-1,TRBV2,NA,NA,CASSEQGRNTEAFF,TGTGCCAGCAGTGAGCAGGGAAGGAACACTGAAGCTTTCTTT
TRBJ2-1,TRBV5-8,NA,NA,CASSRDNWDEQFF,TGTGCCAGCAGCCGAGACAATTGGGATGAGCAGTTCTTC
TRBJ2-5,TRBV19,few,NA,CASSIDPGLETQYF,TGTGCCAGTAGTATAGATCCAGGGTTGGAGACCCAGTACTTC
TRBJ2-5,TRBV7-2,few,TRBD1,CASSPGQGLTQYF,TGTGCCAGCAGCCCCGGACAGGGTTTGACCCAGTACTTC
TRBJ1-1,TRBV4-1,NA,NA,CASSQLQYTEAFF,TGCGCCAGCAGCCAACTACAGTACACTGAAGCTTTCTTT
TRBJ2-1,TRBV5-8,few,TRBD1,CASRAGTASSYNEQFF,TGTGCCAGCAGAGCCGGGACAGCTTCGTCCTACAATGAGCAGTTCTTC
TRBJ2-2,TRBV28,few,NA,CASSLFYSGTGELFF,TGTGCCAGCAGTTTATTCTATTCAGGCACCGGGGAGCTGTTTTTT
TRBJ1-2,TRBV18,NA,NA,CASSPGARLGGTF,TGTGCCAGCTCACCTGGGGCCAGGCTAGGAGGTACCTTC
TRBJ1-3,TRBV20-1,many,NA,CSVSTRGSSSGNTIYF,TGCAGTGTCTCGACGCGGGGGTCGAGCTCTGGAAACACCATATATTTT
TRBJ1-5,TRBV7-9,NA,NA,CASSLAFGVGNQPQHF,TGTGCCAGCAGCTTAGCGTTCGGGGTTGGCAATCAGCCCCAGCATTTT
TRBJ2-3,TRBV6-2/TRBV6-3,NA,TRBD2,CASSYSPLLAGEADTQYF,TGTGCCAGCAGTTACTCCCCACTACTAGCGGGGGAGGCAGATACGCAGTATTTT
TRBJ1-1,TRBV20-1,many,NA,CSAGRLNTEAFF,TGCAGTGCGGGGAGATTGAACACTGAAGCTTTCTTT
TRBJ2-3,TRBV20-1,few,NA,CSANPYTDTQYF,TGCAGTGCTAATCCCTACACAGATACGCAGTATTTT
TRBJ2-2,TRBV11-2,few,TRBD2,CASSPGGQSTGELFF,TGTGCCAGCAGCCCGGGGGGGCAGAGTACCGGGGAGCTGTTTTTT
TRBJ1-6,TRBV27,NA,NA,CASGKPLHF,TGTGCCAGCGGTAAACCCCTCCACTTT
TRBJ2-2,TRBV28,few,NA,CASRWTGELFF,TGTGCCAGCAGATGGACCGGGGAGCTGTTTTTT
TRBJ1-4,TRBV6-5,NA,NA,CASSLTINEKLFF,TGTGCCAGCAGTTTGACAATAAATGAAAAACTGTTTTTT